This TCR beta chain is drawn from a study of blood T cells in healthy people across ages. Findings of the study overall: There were more naive CD4+ cells and higher diversity in long-lived donors than in aged donors.

This clonotype was observed a few times. The antigen remains unidentified. The study recruited healthy Caucasian donors from Russia who were aged about 6 to 95. Alongside a J-beta primer mix, a sample-barcoded 5' primer served in a second PCR lasting about 7 to 12 cycles. Tagging of each cDNA molecule was performed by a template-switch adaptor with 12 random nucleotides. TCRdb itself ran the 5' RACE reads through MiXCR, one entry per CDR3 protein. Among 1,100,000 or so distinct CDR3 sequences listed, roughly 45% were seen once. The sequenced sample was blood. This clonotype was sampled from a woman aged 55-70 years in good health.

CDR3: CASSPGTRGTGELFF. The CDR3 DNA is TGTGCCAGCAGTCCCGGGACTAGAGGGACCGGGGAGCTGTTTTTT. V is TRBV12-3 or TRBV12-4 and J is TRBJ2-2; 8 bases align to TRBD2. The CDR3 contains 15 residues. Losses at the gene ends were 5 bases for V and 5 bases for J; bases not matched to a gene: 7.